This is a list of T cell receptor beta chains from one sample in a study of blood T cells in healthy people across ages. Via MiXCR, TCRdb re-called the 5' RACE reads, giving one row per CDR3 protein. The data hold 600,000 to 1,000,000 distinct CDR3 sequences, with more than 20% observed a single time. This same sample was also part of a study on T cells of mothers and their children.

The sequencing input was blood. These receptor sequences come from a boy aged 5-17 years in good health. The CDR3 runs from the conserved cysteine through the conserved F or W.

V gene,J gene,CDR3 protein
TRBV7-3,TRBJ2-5,CASSRTSGGAVETQYF
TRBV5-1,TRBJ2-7,CASSLGDYEQYF
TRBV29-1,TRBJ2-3,CSVEDRGGADTQYF
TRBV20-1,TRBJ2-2,CSASTSGRLTGELFF
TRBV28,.,CASSLLSGLAHGDEQFF
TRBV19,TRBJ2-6,CASSIASFSGANVLTF
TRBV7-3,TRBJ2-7,CASSLEVGTDYEQYF
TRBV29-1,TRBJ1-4,CSVGHTTNEKLFF
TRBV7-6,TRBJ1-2,CASSLQGARDYGYTF
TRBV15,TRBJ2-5,CATSRAGGSETQYF
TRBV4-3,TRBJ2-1,CASSQFLGGGTYNEQFF
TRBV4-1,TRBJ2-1,CASSQVGRLAYNEQFF
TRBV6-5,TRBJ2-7,CASSAHGTGDHEQYF
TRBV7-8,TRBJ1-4,CASSLEGGIGEKLFF